This TCR beta chain derives from a study of pediatric ulcerative colitis. Here immunoSEQ multiplex PCR was the method, and the copy in TCRdb shows in-frame clones only, minus some. This repertoire shows under 45,000 clones, less than 90% found once; its top ten account for about 23%. Study-wide points: All ulcerative colitis patients, but no controls, carried a couple of rectal clonotypes.

With respect to this clone: The antigen remains unidentified.

V was pared by 2 bases and J by 5 bases, with 1 base between. CDR1 is SGHVS and CDR2 is FQNEAQ in the germline V gene. The length of the CDR3 is 11 residues. The clonotype originates from a girl under 18 with moderate ulcerative colitis. The V call is TRBV7-8, the J call TRBJ2-1; the D is unclear. The sequencing sample was made of blood. Written as DNA, the CDR3 is TGTGCCAGCAGCTTAAACAATGAGCAGTTCTTC. Translation gives CASSLNNEQFF.